The 3 T cell receptor beta chains below all came from one sample that was sequenced in a study of blood T cell repertoires in COVID-19. Clones were read by immunoSEQ multiplex PCR, and TCRdb kept only the in-frame ones, dropping some. The table shows about 200,000 clones, with roughly 86% occurring only once. The sequenced material came from peripheral blood. Every receptor here comes from a woman aged 45 to 65 with COVID-19, enrolled during active disease.

V usage is TRBV6-5 and J usage is TRBJ2-7, with TRBD2 matching over 8 bases. Germline V gene sequence: CDR1 MNHEY, CDR2 SVGAGI. The ends lost 8 bases at V and 5 bases at J; junction bases unmatched: 8. The CDR3 is 13 amino acids. The CDR3 here is CASGRRGGDEQYV. As DNA, the CDR3 is TGTGCCAGCGGCCGACGGGGGGGCGACGAGCAGTACGTC.

This chain's CDR3 is CAWSPLNYGYTF. The CDR3 DNA sequence: TGTGCCTGGAGTCCCCTGAACTATGGCTACACCTTC. This rearrangement joins TRBV30 to TRBJ1-2, with no clear D. The CDR3 has 12 residues. V dropped 2 bases and J dropped 2 bases, with 6 bases sitting between them. Per germline, CDR1 GTSNPN and CDR2 SVGIG (reference sequence).

This chain links TRBV7-2 with TRBJ1-1; D may be TRBD1 (5 bases). V shed 4 bases and J shed 7 bases, with 10 bases lying between them. Germline assignment: CDR1 SGHTA and CDR2 FQGNSA. The CDR3 has 12 residues. The CDR3 coding sequence is TGTGCCAGCAGCTACGTGGGGGGTGAAGCTTTCTTT. This sequence encodes CASSYVGGEAFF.